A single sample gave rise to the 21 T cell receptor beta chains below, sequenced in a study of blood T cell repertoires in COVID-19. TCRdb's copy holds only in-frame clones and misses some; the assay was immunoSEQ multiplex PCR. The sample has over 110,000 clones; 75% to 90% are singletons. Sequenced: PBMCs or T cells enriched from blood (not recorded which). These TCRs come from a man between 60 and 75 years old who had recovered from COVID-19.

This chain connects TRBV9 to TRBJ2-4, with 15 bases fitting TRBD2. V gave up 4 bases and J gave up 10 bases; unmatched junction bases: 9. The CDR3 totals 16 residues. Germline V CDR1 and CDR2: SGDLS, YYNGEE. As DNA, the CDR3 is TGTGCCAGCAGCTCCCGGACTAGCGGGGGGGCTGCAATTCAGTACTTC. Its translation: CASSSRTSGGAAIQYF.

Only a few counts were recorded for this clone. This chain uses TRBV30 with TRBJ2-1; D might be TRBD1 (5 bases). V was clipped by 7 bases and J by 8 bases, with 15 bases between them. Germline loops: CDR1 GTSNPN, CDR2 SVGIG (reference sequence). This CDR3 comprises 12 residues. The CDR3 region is CAFKRGFDEQFF. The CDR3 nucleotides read TGTGCCTTCAAAAGGGGCTTCGATGAGCAGTTCTTC.

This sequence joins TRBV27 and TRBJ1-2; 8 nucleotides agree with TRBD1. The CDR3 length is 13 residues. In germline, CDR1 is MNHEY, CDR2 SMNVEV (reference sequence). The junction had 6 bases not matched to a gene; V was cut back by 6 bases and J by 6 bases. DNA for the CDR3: TGTGCCAGCAGCCGCGGACAGGGAAATGGCTACACCTTC. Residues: CASSRGQGNGYTF.

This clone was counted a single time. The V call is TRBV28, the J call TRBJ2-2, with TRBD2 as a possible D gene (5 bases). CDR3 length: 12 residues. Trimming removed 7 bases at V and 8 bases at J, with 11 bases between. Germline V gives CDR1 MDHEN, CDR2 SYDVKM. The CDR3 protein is CASTGSSGELFF. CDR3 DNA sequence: TGTGCCAGCACTGGGAGCTCGGGGGAGCTGTTTTTT.

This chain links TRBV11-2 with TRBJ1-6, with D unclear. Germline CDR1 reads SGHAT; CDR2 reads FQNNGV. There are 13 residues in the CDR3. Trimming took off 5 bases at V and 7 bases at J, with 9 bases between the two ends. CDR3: CASSPTGNSPLHF. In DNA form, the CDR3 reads TGTGCCAGCAGCCCGACGGGGAATTCACCCCTCCACTTT.

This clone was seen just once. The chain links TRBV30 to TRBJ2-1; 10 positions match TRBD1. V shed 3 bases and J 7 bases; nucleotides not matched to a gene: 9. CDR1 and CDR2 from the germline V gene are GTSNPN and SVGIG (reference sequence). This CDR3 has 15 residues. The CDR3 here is CAWRGGTGVKNEQFF. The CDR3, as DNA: TGTGCCTGGAGGGGGGGGACAGGGGTTAAGAATGAGCAGTTCTTC.

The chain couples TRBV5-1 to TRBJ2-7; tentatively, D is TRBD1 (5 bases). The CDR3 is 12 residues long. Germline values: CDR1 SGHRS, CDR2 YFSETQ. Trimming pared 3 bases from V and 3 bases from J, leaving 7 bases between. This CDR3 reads CASSSTDYEQYF. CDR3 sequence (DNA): TGCGCCAGCAGCTCGACAGACTACGAGCAGTACTTC.

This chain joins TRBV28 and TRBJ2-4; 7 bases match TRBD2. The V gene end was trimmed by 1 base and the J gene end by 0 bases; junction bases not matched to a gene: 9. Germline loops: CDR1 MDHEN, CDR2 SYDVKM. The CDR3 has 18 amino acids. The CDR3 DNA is TGTGCCAGCAGTTTATCCTCCAGCGGGGACCTAGCCAAAAACATTCAGTACTTC. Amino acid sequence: CASSLSSSGDLAKNIQYF.

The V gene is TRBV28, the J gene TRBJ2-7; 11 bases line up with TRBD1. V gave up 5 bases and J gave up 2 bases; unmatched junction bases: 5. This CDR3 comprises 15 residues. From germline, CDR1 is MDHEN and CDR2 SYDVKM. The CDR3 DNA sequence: TGTGCCAGCAGTCAACCGGGACAGGGGGCCTACGAGCAGTACTTC. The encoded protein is CASSQPGQGAYEQYF.

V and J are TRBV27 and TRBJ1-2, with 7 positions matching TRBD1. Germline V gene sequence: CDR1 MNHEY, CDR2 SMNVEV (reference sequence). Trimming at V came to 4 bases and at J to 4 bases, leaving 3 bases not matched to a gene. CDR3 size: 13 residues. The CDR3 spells CASSWDSSYGYTF. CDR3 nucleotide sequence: TGTGCCAGCAGTTGGGACAGTAGCTATGGCTACACCTTC.

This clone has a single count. CDR3 sequence (DNA): TGCGCCAGCAGCAAAGGACAGGGCTATCAGCCCCAGCATTTT. This codes for CASSKGQGYQPQHF. The V and J genes are TRBV4-1 and TRBJ1-5, with 8 nucleotides matching TRBD1. V gave up 5 bases and J gave up 5 bases; unmatched junction bases: 5. Germline CDR1 MGHRA, CDR2 YSYEKL. This CDR3 region has 14 residues.

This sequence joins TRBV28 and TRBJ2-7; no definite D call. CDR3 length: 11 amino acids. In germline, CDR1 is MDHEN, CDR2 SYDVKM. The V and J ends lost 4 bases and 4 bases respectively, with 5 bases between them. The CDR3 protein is CASSSTYEQYF. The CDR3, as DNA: TGTGCCAGCAGTTCCACTTACGAGCAGTACTTC.

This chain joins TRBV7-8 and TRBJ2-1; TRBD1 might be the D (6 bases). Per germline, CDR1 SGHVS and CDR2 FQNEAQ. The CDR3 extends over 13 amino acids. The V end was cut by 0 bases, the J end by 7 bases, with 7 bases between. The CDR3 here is CASSLAGGNEQFF. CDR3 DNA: TGTGCCAGCAGCTTAGCAGGGGGAAATGAGCAGTTCTTC.

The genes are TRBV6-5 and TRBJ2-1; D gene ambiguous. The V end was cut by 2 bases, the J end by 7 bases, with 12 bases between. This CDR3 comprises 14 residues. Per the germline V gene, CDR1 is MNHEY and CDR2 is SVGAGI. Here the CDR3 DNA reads TGTGCCAGCAGTTACCGGCTAGAATCTAATGAGCAGTTCTTC. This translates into CASSYRLESNEQFF.

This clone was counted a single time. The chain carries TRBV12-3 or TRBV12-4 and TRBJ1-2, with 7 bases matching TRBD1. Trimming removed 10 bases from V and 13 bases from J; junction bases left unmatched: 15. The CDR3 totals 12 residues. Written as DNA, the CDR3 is TGTGCCACCGGCCGGGACAGTGCACGGTGCACCTTC. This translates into CATGRDSARCTF.

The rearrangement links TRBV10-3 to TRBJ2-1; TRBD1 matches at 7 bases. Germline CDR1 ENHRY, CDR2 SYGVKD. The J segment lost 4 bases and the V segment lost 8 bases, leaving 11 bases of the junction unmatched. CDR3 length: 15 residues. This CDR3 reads CAISKTGLNYNEQFF. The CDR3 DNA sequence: TGTGCCATCTCTAAGACAGGGTTAAATTACAATGAGCAGTTCTTC.

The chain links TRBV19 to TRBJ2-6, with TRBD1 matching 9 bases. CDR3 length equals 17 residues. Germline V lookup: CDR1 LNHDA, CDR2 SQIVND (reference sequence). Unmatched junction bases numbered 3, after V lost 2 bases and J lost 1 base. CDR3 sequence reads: CASSINRGHSGANVLTF. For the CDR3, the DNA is TGTGCCAGTAGTATAAACAGGGGGCATTCTGGGGCCAACGTCCTGACTTTC.

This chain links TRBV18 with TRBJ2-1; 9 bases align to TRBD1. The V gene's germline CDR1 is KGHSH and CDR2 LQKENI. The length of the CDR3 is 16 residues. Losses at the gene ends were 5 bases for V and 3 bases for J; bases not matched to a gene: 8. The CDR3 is CASSGSGTGHYNEQFF. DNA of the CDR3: TGTGCCAGCTCAGGATCCGGGACAGGGCACTACAATGAGCAGTTCTTC.

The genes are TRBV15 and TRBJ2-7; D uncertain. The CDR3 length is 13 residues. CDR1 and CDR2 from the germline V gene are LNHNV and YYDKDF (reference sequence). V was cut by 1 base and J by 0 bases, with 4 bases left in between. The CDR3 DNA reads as TGTGCCACCAGCAGAGTCTACTCCTACGAGCAGTACTTC. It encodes CATSRVYSYEQYF.

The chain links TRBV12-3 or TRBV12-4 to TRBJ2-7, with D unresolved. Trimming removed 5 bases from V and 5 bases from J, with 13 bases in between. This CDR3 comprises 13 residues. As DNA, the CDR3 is TGTGCCAGCAGTCTGACTGCAAGGAACGAGCAGTACTTC. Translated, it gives CASSLTARNEQYF.

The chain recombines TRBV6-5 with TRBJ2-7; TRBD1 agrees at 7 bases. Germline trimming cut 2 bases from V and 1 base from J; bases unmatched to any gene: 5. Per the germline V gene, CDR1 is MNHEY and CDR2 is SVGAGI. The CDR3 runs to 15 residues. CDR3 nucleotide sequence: TGTGCCAGCAGTTACGTTGGGACAGATTCCTACGAGCAGTACTTC. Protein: CASSYVGTDSYEQYF.